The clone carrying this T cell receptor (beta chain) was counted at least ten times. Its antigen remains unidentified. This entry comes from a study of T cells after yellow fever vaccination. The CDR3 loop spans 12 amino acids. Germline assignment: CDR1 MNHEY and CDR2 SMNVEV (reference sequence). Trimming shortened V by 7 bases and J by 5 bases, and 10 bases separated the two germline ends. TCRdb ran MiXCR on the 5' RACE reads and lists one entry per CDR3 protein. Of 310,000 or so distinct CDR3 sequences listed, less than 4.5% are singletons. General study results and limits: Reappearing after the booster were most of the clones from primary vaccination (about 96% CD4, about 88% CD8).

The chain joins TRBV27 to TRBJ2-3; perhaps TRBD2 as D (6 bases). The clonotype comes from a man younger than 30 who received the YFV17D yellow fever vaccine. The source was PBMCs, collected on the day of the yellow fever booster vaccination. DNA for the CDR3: TGTGCCAGCAAAACGGAGGGAGATACGCAGTATTTT. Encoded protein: CASKTEGDTQYF.